The 24 T cell receptor beta chains below were found in one sample sequenced in a study of shared clonotypes between healthy human individuals. The table came from immunoSEQ multiplex PCR; TCRdb's copy has only in-frame clones and leaves some out. The sample includes 950,000 to 1,300,000 clones, about 77% of them seen just once. Source material: memory CD4+ T cells sorted from blood. Subset specified: CD45RA-negative fraction. The receptor source for this set is a man between 18 and 29 years old in good health.

The chain uses TRBV19 and TRBJ1-2; D ambiguous. V lost 5 bases and J 8 bases, leaving 15 bases between the germline ends. The length of the CDR3 is 13 residues. CDR1 LNHDA and CDR2 SQIVND come from the germline V gene (reference sequence). This chain's CDR3 is CASSLTLGEGYTF. As DNA, the CDR3 is TGTGCCAGTAGTCTCACCCTCGGGGAAGGCTACACCTTC. The complete variable domain, with remaining parts taken from reference TRBV19 and TRBJ1-2, reads DGGITQSPKYLFRKEGQNVTLSCEQNLNHDAMYWYRQDPGQGLRLIYYSQIVNDFQKGDIAEGYSVSREKKESFPLTVTSAQKNPTAFYLCASSLTLGEGYTFGSGTRLTVV.

The chain joins TRBV7-2 to TRBJ2-7, with D perhaps matching TRBD1 or TRBD2 (5 bases each). Trimming pared 7 bases from V and 0 bases from J, leaving 16 bases between. This CDR3 is 15 amino acids long. In germline, CDR1 is SGHTA, CDR2 FQGNSA. In DNA, the CDR3 is TGTGCCAGCACCCCTCCGGGGCAGAGCTCCTACGAGCAGTACTTC. Its protein is CASTPPGQSSYEQYF.

This chain joins TRBV18 and TRBJ2-5, with D tentatively TRBD1 or TRBD2 (5 bases each). Trimming stripped 8 bases from V and 9 bases from J, with 22 bases between. Per the germline V gene, CDR1 is KGHSH and CDR2 is LQKENI. The CDR3 is 14 amino acids. CDR3 bases: TGTGCCAGCCAGGGTATTGGTCCTGCAGCGGCCCAGTACTTC. This translates into CASQGIGPAAAQYF.

This clone has more than one count but fewer than ten. CDR3 bases: TGTGCCTGGAGAGAGGACACAAACACTGAAGCTTTCTTT. Translating it yields CAWREDTNTEAFF. V gene TRBV30 combines with J gene TRBJ1-1, with D possibly TRBD1 on 5 matching bases. Germline CDR1 and CDR2: GTSNPN and SVGIG (reference sequence). The ends were cut back, 3 bases at V and 2 bases at J, with 10 bases in the middle. The CDR3 length is 13 residues.

The gene calls are TRBV27 and TRBJ1-2, with 10 nucleotides matching TRBD1. CDR3 length equals 13 residues. The germline V gene encodes CDR1 MNHEY and CDR2 SMNVEV (reference sequence). The J segment lost 4 bases and the V segment lost 8 bases, leaving 4 bases of the junction unmatched. The CDR3 reads CASRWTGGYGYTF. CDR3 in DNA: TGTGCCAGCCGTTGGACAGGGGGCTATGGCTACACCTTC.

This clone was seen a handful of times. The gene calls are TRBV30 and TRBJ1-2; D not certain. Germline CDR1 is GTSNPN and CDR2 is SVGIG (reference sequence). CDR3 size: 12 residues. V shed 2 bases and J shed 5 bases, with 9 bases lying between them. The CDR3 here is CAWSHRAYGYTF. In DNA, the CDR3 is TGTGCCTGGAGTCATAGAGCTTATGGCTACACCTTC.

The rearrangement uses TRBV7-6 and TRBJ2-3; weak D call: TRBD2 (5 bases). The CDR3 is made up of 14 amino acids. V dropped 4 bases and J dropped 4 bases, with 12 bases sitting between them. The germline V gene encodes CDR1 SGHVS and CDR2 FNYEAQ. CDR3 in DNA: TGTGCCAGCAGCTCTCGGACTGAGTCAGATACGCAGTATTTT. Amino acid sequence: CASSSRTESDTQYF.

J is TRBJ2-7 and V is TRBV7-2, with a weak D call TRBD1 (5 bases). This CDR3 has 15 amino acids. V lost 5 bases and J 2 bases, leaving 16 bases between the germline ends. The V gene's germline CDR1 is SGHTA and CDR2 FQGNSA. CDR3 nucleotide sequence: TGTGCCAGCAGCCAAGGTGTGCGGACAACCTACGAGCAGTACTTC. Amino acid sequence: CASSQGVRTTYEQYF.

This chain joins TRBV6-1 and TRBJ2-7; 7 bases are a match to TRBD1. Trimming cost V 4 bases and J 8 bases; bases outside gene matches: 8. The germline V gene has CDR1 MNHNS and CDR2 SASEGT. The CDR3 consists of 13 residues. CDR3 sequence reads: CASSVQGNTKQYF. CDR3 sequence (DNA): TGTGCCAGCAGTGTACAGGGGAATACGAAGCAGTACTTC.

Points on this clone: This may be a read error: a much more frequent sequence differs by one nucleotide. The chain couples TRBV7-8 to TRBJ2-2, with D unresolved. The CDR3 has 12 amino acids. Germline assignment: CDR1 SGHVS and CDR2 FQNEAQ. The germline V and J ends were trimmed by 2 bases and 7 bases, with 5 bases remaining between them. The CDR3 coding sequence is TGTGCCAGCAGCTTATGGGTCGGGGAGCTGTTTTTT. Amino acid sequence: CASSLWVGELFF.

The count of this clone is one. The chain is built from TRBV13 and TRBJ1-2, with TRBD1 matching over 8 bases. The V gene end was trimmed by 4 bases and the J gene end by 5 bases; junction bases not matched to a gene: 12. The V gene's germline CDR1 is PRHDT and CDR2 FYEKMQ (reference sequence). This CDR3 is built from 16 residues. The CDR3 DNA sequence: TGTGCCAGCAGCTCTTACTCGACAGGGGTGAAGTATGGCTACACCTTC. This sequence encodes CASSSYSTGVKYGYTF. Full variable domain (outside the CDR3, taken from reference TRBV13 and TRBJ1-2): AAGVIQSPRHLIKEKRETATLKCYPIPRHDTVYWYQQGPGQDPQFLISFYEKMQSDKGSIPDRFSAQQFSDYHSELNMSSLELGDSALYFCASSSYSTGVKYGYTFGSGTRLTVV.

This clone was detected only once. The chain uses TRBV29-1 and TRBJ2-3; 11 bases align to TRBD1. With V trimmed by 7 bases and J by 4 bases, 10 bases remained unmatched. This CDR3 comprises 15 residues. Germline CDR1 and CDR2: SQVTM and ANQGSEA. The CDR3 sequence: CSAQGTGGISDTQYF. The CDR3, as DNA: TGCAGCGCCCAAGGGACAGGGGGAATCTCAGATACGCAGTATTTT.

The CDR3 DNA is TGTGCCTGGAGCCACAGGTCCACCGGGGAGCTGTTTTTT. Its protein product is CAWSHRSTGELFF. V usage is TRBV30 and J usage is TRBJ2-2, with D possibly matching TRBD1 (5 bases). Per the germline V gene, CDR1 is GTSNPN and CDR2 is SVGIG (reference sequence). Trimming cost V 3 bases and J 4 bases, with 9 bases left between them. The CDR3 is made up of 13 amino acids.

This clone has ten or more counts. The chain combines TRBV27 with TRBJ2-7; 7 positions match TRBD2. Germline lookup yields CDR1 MNHEY and CDR2 SMNVEV (reference sequence). Trimming cost V 5 bases and J 4 bases; bases outside gene matches: 8. The CDR3 is 14 residues long. CDR3 nucleotides: TGTGCCAGCAGTCAACGACACGGGAGGTACGAGCAGTACTTC. Protein: CASSQRHGRYEQYF.

The CDR3 sequence: CASSPQRGDLNEQFF. In nucleotides, the CDR3 is TGTGCCAGCTCACCTCAGCGGGGGGACCTCAATGAGCAGTTCTTC. This sequence joins TRBV18 and TRBJ2-1; the match to TRBD2 covers 9 bases. The CDR3 extends over 15 amino acids. Trimming removed 3 bases from V and 6 bases from J; junction bases left unmatched: 6. Germline V gene data show CDR1 as KGHSH and CDR2 as LQKENI. Supplemented by reference TRBV18 and TRBJ2-1, the full variable domain reads NAGVMQNPRHLVRRRGQEARLRCSPMKGHSHVYWYRQLPEEGLKFMVYLQKENIIDESGMPKERFSAEFPKEGPSILRIQQVVRGDSAAYFCASSPQRGDLNEQFFGPGTRLTVL.

The chain joins TRBV6-1 to TRBJ1-5; D not resolved. V was pared by 4 bases and J by 10 bases, with 11 bases between. The length of the CDR3 is 12 residues. CDR1 MNHNS and CDR2 SASEGT come from the germline V gene. The CDR3 spells CASSAKGAPQHF. In DNA form, the CDR3 reads TGTGCCAGCAGTGCCAAGGGCGCTCCCCAGCATTTT.

This chain uses TRBV5-5 with TRBJ2-5; 8 bases line up with TRBD1. This CDR3 has 15 residues. With 3 bases clipped from V and 5 bases from J, the junction kept 9 bases outside the gene matches. Germline assignment: CDR1 SGHKS and CDR2 YYEKEE (reference sequence). CDR3 DNA sequence: TGTGCCAGCAGCTCCTGGGCAGGGGGCAGGGAGACCCAGTACTTC. It translates to CASSSWAGGRETQYF.

The rearrangement joins TRBV6-1 to TRBJ1-1, with D perhaps matching TRBD1 (5 bases). This CDR3 is 13 amino acids long. The V end lost 4 bases, the J end lost 6 bases, and 12 bases lay between the germline ends. Germline-derived CDR1 and CDR2 are MNHNS and SASEGT. This CDR3 reads CASSVEGWAEAFF. The CDR3, as DNA: TGTGCCAGCAGTGTCGAGGGGTGGGCTGAAGCTTTCTTT.

The chain couples TRBV6-1 to TRBJ2-7, with D perhaps assigned TRBD1 or TRBD2 (6 bases each). Germline loops: CDR1 MNHNS, CDR2 SASEGT. This CDR3 has 15 amino acids. Deletions cut 2 bases from V and 1 base from J, with 12 bases between. Here the CDR3 DNA reads TGTGCCAGCAGTGAATCGGGGGCGAGGTCCTACGAGCAGTACTTC. Its protein is CASSESGARSYEQYF.

The chain employs TRBV19 and TRBJ2-6; unclear D gene. The CDR3 loop spans 11 amino acids. CDR1 LNHDA and CDR2 SQIVND come from the germline V gene (reference sequence). CDR3 coding DNA: TGTGCAACCTCTGGGGCCAACGTCCTGACTTTC. Amino acid sequence: CATSGANVLTF.

V usage is TRBV27 and J usage is TRBJ2-3; no definite D call. CDR3 size: 14 residues. Germline assignment: CDR1 MNHEY and CDR2 SMNVEV (reference sequence). The V and J ends lost 6 bases and 2 bases respectively, with 12 bases between them. The DNA of the CDR3 is TGTGCCAGCAGAAAATGGGGTTCCACAGATACGCAGTATTTT. Translation: CASRKWGSTDTQYF.

The rearrangement uses TRBV30 and TRBJ1-2; D gene uncertain. In germline, CDR1 is GTSNPN, CDR2 SVGIG (reference sequence). This CDR3 has 10 amino acids. Trimming removed 4 bases at V and 7 bases at J, with 7 bases between. Written as DNA, the CDR3 is TGTGCCTGGAAAAAGGCTGGCTACACCTTC. Amino acid sequence: CAWKKAGYTF.

This chain uses TRBV7-2 with TRBJ1-2, with no clear D. The CDR3 is made up of 11 amino acids. Germline CDR1 and CDR2: SGHTA and FQGNSA. The V end was cut by 2 bases, the J end by 8 bases, with 6 bases between. The CDR3 loop is CASSLNRGYTF. The CDR3 DNA sequence: TGTGCCAGCAGCTTAAACAGAGGCTACACCTTC.

The rearrangement joins TRBV5-1 to TRBJ2-1; D gene unclear. This CDR3 contains 16 residues. Germline-derived CDR1 and CDR2 are SGHRS and YFSETQ. V lost 2 bases, J lost 8 bases, and 20 bases lay in between. The CDR3 is CASSLNGGREGYEQFF. The CDR3 DNA is TGCGCCAGCAGCTTAAACGGCGGAAGGGAAGGATATGAGCAGTTCTTC.